The clone carrying this TCR beta chain has a handful of counts. Its specificity is not known. The entry originates in a study of regulatory T cells in long-lasting Graves disease. Study-wide points: It was peripheral blood alone, not thyroid tissue, that was studied. Persistent disease was characterized by preferential usage of TRBV28, TRBJ1-2 and TRBJ2-5. A greater number of public clonotypes (approximately 2,500) was shared by persistent patients than by new patients (roughly 880).

Assembly of TCR beta libraries relied on iRepertoire HTBI primers together with Arm-PCR of CDR3 regions. In the authors' methods: Sample data revealed some 58 TRBV and 14 TRBJ segments. TCRdb fed the multiplex PCR reads into MiXCR, producing one record per CDR3 protein. TCRdb's processing, not the authors', yielded these V and J calls. This table holds approximately 300,000 distinct CDR3 sequences, 15% to 20% found once. Specified time point: newly diagnosed GD, antithyroid drugs for less than 3 months. PBMC-derived RNA was used for the TCR library. The CDR3 runs to 14 residues. After removal of 3 bases from V and 5 bases from J, the junction contained 3 bases not matched to a gene. From germline, CDR1 is MNHEY and CDR2 SMNVEV (reference sequence).

The sample in question was peripheral blood mononuclear cells (PBMCs), obtained at new diagnosis, from a patient treated with antithyroid drugs. The receptor's source is a female donor with Graves disease. The chain couples TRBV27 to TRBJ2-2; 7 nucleotides match TRBD1. The CDR3: CASSFRGRTGELFF. In nucleotides, the CDR3 is TGTGCCAGCAGTTTTAGGGGGCGAACCGGGGAGCTGTTTTTT.